This TCR beta chain was profiled in a study of regulatory T cells in long-lasting Graves disease. Both iRepertoire HTBI primers and Arm-PCR of CDR3 regions were used to build the TCR beta libraries. TCRdb re-derived calls from the multiplex PCR reads in MiXCR, one entry per CDR3 protein. Among about 660,000 distinct CDR3 sequences listed, around 30% were seen once. As for this clonotype: Its specificity is unknown.

Trimming cost V 0 bases and J 3 bases, with 9 bases left between them. CDR3 length: 14 residues. Germline values: CDR1 DFQATT, CDR2 SNEGSKA (reference sequence). Study results and limitations: Persistent cases of Graves' showed reduced TCR diversity relative to newly diagnosed patients.

Time point of the sample: persistent/refractory GD, antithyroid drugs over 5 years with positive TRAb. Following extraction of RNA from PBMCs, that RNA was used to make the TCR library. Patients met American Thyroid Association criteria for Graves' disease. The sample in question was peripheral blood mononuclear cells (PBMCs), obtained when the disease was refractory, from a patient treated with antithyroid drugs. This TCR was sampled from a female donor with Graves disease. The V and J genes are TRBV20-1 and TRBJ1-5; D gene ambiguous. Here the CDR3 reads CSARDGWPNQPQHF. The CDR3 region has the DNA TGCAGTGCTAGAGATGGTTGGCCCAATCAGCCCCAGCATTTT.